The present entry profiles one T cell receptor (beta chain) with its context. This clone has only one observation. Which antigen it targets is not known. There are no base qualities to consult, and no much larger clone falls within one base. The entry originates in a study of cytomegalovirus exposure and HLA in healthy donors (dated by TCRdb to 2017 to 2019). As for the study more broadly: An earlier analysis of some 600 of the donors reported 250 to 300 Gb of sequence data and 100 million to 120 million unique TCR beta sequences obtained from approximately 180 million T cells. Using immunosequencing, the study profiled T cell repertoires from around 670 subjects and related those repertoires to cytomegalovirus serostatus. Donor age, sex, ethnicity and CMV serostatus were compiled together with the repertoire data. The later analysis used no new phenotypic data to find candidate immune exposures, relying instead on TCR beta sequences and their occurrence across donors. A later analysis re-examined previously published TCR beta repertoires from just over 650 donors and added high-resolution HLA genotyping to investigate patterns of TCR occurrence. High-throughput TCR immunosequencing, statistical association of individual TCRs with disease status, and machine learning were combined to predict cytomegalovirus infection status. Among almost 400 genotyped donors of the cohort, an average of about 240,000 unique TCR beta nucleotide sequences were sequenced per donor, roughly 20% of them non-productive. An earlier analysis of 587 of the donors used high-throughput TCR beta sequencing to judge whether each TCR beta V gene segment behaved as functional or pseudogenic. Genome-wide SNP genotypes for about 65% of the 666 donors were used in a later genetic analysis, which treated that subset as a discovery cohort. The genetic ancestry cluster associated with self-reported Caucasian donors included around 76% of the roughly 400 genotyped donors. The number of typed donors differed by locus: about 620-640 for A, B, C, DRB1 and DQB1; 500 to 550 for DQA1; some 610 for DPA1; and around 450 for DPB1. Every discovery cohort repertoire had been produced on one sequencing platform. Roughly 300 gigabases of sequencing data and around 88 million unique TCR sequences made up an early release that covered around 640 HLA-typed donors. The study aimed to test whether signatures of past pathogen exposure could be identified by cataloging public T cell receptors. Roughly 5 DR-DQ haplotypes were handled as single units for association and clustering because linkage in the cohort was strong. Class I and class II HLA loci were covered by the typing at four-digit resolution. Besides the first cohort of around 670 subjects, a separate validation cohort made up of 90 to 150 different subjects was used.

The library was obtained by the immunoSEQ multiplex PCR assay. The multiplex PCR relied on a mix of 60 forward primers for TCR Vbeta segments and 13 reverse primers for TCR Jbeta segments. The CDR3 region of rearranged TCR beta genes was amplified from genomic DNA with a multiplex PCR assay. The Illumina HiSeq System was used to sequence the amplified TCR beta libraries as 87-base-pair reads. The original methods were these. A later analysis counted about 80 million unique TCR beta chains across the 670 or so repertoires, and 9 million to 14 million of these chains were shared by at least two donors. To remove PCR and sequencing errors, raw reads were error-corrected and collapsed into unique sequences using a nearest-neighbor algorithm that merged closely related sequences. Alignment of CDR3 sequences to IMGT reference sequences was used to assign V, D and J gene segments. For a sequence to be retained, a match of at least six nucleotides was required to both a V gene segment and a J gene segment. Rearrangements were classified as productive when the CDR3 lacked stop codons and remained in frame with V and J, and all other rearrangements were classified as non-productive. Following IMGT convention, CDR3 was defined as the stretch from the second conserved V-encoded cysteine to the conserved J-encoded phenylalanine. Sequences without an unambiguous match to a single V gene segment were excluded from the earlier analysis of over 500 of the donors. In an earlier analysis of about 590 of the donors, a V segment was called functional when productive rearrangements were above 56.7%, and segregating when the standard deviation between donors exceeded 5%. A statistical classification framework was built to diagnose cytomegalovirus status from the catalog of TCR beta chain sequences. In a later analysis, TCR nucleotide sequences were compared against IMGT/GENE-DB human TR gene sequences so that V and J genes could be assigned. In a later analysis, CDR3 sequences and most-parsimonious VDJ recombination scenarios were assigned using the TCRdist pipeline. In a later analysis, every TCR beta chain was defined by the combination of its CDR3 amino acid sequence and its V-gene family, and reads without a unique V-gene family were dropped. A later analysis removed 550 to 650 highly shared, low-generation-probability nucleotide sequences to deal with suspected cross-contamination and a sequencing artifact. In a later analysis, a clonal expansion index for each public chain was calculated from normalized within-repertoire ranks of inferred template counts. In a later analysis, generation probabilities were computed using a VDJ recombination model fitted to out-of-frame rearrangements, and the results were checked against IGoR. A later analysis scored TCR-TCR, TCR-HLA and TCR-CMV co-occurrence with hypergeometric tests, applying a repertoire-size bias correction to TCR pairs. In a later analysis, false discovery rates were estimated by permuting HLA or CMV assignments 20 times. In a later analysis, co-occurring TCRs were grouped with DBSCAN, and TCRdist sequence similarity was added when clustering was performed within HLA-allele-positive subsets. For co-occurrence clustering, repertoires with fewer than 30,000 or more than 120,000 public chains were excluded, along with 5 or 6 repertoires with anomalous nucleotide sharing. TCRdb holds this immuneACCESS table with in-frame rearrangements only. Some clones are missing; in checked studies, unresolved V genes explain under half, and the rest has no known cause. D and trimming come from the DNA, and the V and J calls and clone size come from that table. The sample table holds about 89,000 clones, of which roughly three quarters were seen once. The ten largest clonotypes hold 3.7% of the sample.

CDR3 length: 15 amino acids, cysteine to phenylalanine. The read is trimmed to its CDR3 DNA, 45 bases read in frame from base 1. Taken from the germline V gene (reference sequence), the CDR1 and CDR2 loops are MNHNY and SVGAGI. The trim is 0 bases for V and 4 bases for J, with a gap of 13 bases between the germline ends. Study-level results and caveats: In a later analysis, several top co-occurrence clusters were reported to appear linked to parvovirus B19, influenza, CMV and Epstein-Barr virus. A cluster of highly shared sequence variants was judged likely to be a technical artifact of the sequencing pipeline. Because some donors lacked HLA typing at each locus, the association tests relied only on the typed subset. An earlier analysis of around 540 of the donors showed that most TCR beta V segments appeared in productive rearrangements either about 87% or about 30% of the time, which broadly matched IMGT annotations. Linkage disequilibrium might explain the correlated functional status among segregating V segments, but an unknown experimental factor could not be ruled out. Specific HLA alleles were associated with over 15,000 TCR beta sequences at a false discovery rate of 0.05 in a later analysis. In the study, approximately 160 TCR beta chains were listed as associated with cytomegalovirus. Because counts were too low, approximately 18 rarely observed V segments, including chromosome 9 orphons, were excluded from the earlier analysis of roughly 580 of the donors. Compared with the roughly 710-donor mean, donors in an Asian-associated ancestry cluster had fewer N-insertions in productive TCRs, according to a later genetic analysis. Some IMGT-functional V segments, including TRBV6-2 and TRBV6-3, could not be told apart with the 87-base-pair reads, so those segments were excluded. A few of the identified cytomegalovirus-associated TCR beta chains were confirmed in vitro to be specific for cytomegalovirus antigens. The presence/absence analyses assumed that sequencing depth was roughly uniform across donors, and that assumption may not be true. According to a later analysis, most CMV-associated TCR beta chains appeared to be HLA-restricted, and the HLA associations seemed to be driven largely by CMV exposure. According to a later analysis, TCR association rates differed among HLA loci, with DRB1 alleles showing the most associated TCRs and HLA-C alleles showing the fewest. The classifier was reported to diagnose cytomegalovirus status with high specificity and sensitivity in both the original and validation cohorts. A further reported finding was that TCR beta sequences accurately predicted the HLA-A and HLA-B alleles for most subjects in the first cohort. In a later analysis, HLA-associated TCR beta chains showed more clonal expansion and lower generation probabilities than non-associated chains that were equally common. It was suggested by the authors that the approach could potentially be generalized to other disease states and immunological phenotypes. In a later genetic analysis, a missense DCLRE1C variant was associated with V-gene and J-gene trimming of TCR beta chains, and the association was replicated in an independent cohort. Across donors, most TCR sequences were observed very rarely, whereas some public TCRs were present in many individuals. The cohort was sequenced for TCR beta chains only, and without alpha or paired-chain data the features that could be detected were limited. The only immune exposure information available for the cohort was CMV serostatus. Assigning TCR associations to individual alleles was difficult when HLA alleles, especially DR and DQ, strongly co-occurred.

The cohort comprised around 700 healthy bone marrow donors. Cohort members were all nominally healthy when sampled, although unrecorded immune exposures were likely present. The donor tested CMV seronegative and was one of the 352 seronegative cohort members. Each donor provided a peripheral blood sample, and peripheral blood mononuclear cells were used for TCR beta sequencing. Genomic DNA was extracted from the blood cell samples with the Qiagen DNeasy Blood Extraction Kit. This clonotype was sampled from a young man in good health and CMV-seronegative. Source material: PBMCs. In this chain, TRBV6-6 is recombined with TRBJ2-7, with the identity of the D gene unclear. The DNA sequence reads TGTGCCAGCAGTTACTCGGAGAGCCCTTCGTACGAGCAGTACTTC. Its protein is CASSYSESPSYEQYF.